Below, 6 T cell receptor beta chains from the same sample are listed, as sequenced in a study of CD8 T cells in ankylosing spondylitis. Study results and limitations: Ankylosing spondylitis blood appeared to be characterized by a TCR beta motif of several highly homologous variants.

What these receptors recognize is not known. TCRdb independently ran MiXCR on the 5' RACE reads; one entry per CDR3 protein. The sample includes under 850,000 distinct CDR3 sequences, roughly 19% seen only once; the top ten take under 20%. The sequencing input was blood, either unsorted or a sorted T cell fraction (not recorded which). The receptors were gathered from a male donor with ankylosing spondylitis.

The CDR3 is CASRSTGQSYNEQFF. The CDR3 DNA is TGTGCCAGCAGGTCCACGGGGCAGTCCTACAATGAGCAGTTCTTC. The chain recombines TRBV13 with TRBJ2-1; D is perhaps TRBD1 or TRBD2 (5 bases each). Germline lookup yields CDR1 PRHDT and CDR2 FYEKMQ (reference sequence). V was trimmed by 6 bases and J by 1 base, leaving 13 bases between them. This CDR3 is 15 amino acids long.

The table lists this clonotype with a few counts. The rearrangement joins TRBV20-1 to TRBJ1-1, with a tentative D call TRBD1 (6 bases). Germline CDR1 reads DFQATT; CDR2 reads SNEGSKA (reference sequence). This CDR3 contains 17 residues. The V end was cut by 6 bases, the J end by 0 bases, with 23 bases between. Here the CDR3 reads CSAADRLSTPMNTEAFF. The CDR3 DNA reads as TGCAGTGCCGCGGACAGACTCTCCACCCCGATGAACACTGAAGCTTTCTTT.

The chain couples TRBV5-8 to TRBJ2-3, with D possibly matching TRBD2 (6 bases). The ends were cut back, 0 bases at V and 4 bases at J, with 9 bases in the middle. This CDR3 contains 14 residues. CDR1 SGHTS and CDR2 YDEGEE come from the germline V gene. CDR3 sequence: CASSLEWGADTQYF. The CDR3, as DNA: TGTGCCAGCAGCTTGGAATGGGGGGCAGATACGCAGTATTTT.

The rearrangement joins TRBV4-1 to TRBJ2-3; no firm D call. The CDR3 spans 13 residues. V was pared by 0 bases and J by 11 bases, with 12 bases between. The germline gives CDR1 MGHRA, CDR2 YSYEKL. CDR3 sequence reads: CASSQEVQTKQYF. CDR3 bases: TGCGCCAGCAGCCAAGAAGTACAGACCAAGCAGTATTTT.

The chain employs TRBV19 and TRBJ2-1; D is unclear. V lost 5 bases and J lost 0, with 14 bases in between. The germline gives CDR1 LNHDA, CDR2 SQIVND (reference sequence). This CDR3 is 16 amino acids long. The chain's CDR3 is CASSSRRKSSYNEQFF. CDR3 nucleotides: TGTGCCAGTAGTTCGCGACGGAAGAGCTCCTACAATGAGCAGTTCTTC.

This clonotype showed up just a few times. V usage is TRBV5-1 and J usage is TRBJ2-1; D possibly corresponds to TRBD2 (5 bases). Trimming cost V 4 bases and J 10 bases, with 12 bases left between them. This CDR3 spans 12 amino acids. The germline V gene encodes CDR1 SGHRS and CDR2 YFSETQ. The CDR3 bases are TGCGCCAGCAGCCGGGGTGACGGGGAGCAGTTCTTC. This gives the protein CASSRGDGEQFF.